This T cell receptor (beta chain) originates from a study of blood T cells in healthy people across ages. As for this clonotype: Its antigen is undetermined.

Overall study findings and caveats: Naive T cell percentage and TCR beta diversity correlated strongly. Estimated diversity, derived from one million T cells, was regarded as an underestimate.

A J-beta primer mix and a sample-barcoded 5' primer were used in a second PCR of about 7 to 11 cycles. TCRdb fed the 5' RACE reads into MiXCR, producing one record per CDR3 protein. The sample has 600,000 to 900,000 distinct CDR3 sequences; about 26% are singletons. Trimming left V 4 bases short and J 2 bases short, with 11 bases between. This CDR3 is built from 14 residues. Germline V gene data show CDR1 as SGHNT and CDR2 as YENEEA. These data were also reused for a study on T cells of mothers and their children. That source notes: Related and unrelated pairs show similar shaping of TCR recombination output by thymic selection. An overlap that was slightly higher, though non-significant, was seen in related mother-child pairs versus unrelated pairs.

The sequence derives from a boy aged 5-17 years in good health. Sequencing input: blood. The rearrangement links TRBV11-3 to TRBJ1-2, with D unclear. The CDR3 protein is CASSSGESNYGYTF. CDR3 coding DNA: TGTGCCAGCAGCTCCGGAGAGTCCAACTATGGCTACACCTTC.